The 7 T cell receptor beta chains presented below share a single source sample, sequenced in a study of shared clonotypes between healthy human individuals. The repertoire was sequenced with immunoSEQ multiplex PCR; TCRdb's copy has only in-frame clones and lacks some. The sample holds more than 1,200,000 clones, about 98.5% seen once. Sequencing was done on a sample of naive CD4+ T cells sorted from blood. The subset denotes: CD45RA+ positively selected. These TCRs come from a man aged 25 to 40 in good health.

This clone was detected only once. V usage is TRBV5-6 and J usage is TRBJ1-4, with D maybe TRBD1 (6 bases). The CDR3 has 14 residues. V lost 2 bases to trimming and J lost 8 bases, with 13 bases between them. Germline CDR1 reads SGHDT; CDR2 reads YYEEEE. DNA for the CDR3: TGTGCCAGCAGCTTTACCCAGGGGAAGGAAAAACTGTTTTTT. Amino acids: CASSFTQGKEKLFF.

The J gene is TRBJ2-7, the V gene TRBV4-3; D unresolved. V was cut by 1 base and J by 3 bases, with 7 bases left in between. CDR3 length: 13 amino acids. Germline CDR1 reads LGHNA; CDR2 reads YSLEER. The CDR3 here is CASSQGAFYEQYF. DNA of the CDR3: TGCGCCAGCAGCCAAGGGGCATTCTACGAGCAGTACTTC.

The chain is built from TRBV4-2 and TRBJ1-2; D gene uncertain. Trimming stripped 3 bases from V and 4 bases from J, with 15 bases between. Germline CDR1 is LGHNA and CDR2 is YNFKEQ. The CDR3 has 15 residues. CDR3: CASSQASPSGYGYTF. DNA of the CDR3: TGTGCCAGCAGCCAGGCTAGCCCGTCGGGCTATGGCTACACCTTC.

The chain carries TRBV5-4 and TRBJ2-3; TRBD2 agrees at 7 bases. Trimming removed 4 bases from V and 6 bases from J; junction bases left unmatched: 5. This CDR3 region has 13 residues. The germline V gene encodes CDR1 SGHNT and CDR2 YYREEE (reference sequence). CDR3 amino acids: CASSRGEGDTQYF. The DNA for the CDR3 is TGTGCCAGCAGCCGGGGGGAGGGTGATACGCAGTATTTT.

The V gene is TRBV5-8, the J gene TRBJ2-3; D is perhaps TRBD2 (6 bases). V was shortened by 4 bases and J by 6 bases, with 12 bases between the two germline ends. Germline CDR1 reads SGHTS; CDR2 reads YDEGEE. CDR3 length: 13 residues. CDR3 loop: CASSLQLADTQYF. In DNA form, the CDR3 reads TGTGCCAGCAGCCTGCAGCTAGCGGATACGCAGTATTTT. Supplemented by reference TRBV5-8 and TRBJ2-3, the full variable domain reads EAGVTQSPTHLIKTRGQQATLRCSPISGHTSVYWYQQALGLGLQFLLWYDEGEERNRGNFPPRFSGRQFPNYSSELNVNALELEDSALYLCASSLQLADTQYFGPGTRLTVL.

This chain connects TRBV15 to TRBJ2-1; 9 bases agree with TRBD1. Germline CDR1 LNHNV, CDR2 YYDKDF (reference sequence). The V and J ends lost 8 bases and 8 bases, in that order; junction bases with no gene match: 7. The CDR3 is made up of 13 amino acids. The CDR3, as DNA: TGTGCCACCCGGACAGGGGAGATCGATGAGCAGTTCTTC. It is translated as CATRTGEIDEQFF.

The chain uses TRBV2 and TRBJ2-5; 11 positions match TRBD1. Germline V lookup: CDR1 SNHLY, CDR2 FYNNEI. The ends lost 9 bases at V and 0 bases at J; junction bases unmatched: 15. The CDR3 length is 18 residues. CDR3 in DNA: TGTGCCAGAACCGGGACAGGGGGTTATATTTCGGACCAAGAGACCCAGTACTTC. It encodes CARTGTGGYISDQETQYF.